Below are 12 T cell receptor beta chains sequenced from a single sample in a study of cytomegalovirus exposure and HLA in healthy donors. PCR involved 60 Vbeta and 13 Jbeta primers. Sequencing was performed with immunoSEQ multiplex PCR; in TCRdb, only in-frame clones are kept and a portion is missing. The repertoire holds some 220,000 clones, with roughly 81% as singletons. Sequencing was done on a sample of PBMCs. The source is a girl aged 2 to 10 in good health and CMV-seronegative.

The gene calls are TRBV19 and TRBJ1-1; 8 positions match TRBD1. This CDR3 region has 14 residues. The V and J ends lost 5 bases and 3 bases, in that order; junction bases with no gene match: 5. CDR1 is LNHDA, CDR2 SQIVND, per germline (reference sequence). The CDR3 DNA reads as TGTGCCAGTAGTCAACGACAGGGGCACACTGAAGCTTTCTTT. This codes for CASSQRQGHTEAFF.

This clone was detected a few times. The CDR3 DNA is TGTGCCAGCAGCCGACAGGTCTACGAGCAGTACTTC. Residues: CASSRQVYEQYF. V and J are TRBV7-9 and TRBJ2-7; tentative D call: TRBD1 (6 bases). V shed 5 bases and J shed 3 bases, with 8 bases lying between them. The V gene's germline CDR1 is SEHNR and CDR2 FQNEAQ (reference sequence). The CDR3 sequence is 12 residues long.

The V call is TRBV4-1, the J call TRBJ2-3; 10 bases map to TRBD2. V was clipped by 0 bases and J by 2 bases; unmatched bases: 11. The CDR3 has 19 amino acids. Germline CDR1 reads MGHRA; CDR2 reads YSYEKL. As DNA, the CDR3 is TGCGCCAGCAGCCAAGATCCCCGACTAGCGGGCCCCGACACAGATACGCAGTATTTT. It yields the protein CASSQDPRLAGPDTDTQYF.

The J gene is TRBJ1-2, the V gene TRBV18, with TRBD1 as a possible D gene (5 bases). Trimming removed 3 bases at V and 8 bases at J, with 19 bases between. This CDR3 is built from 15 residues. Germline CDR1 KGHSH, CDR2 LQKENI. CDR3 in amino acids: CASSPNLGGGEGYTF. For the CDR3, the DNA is TGTGCCAGCTCACCTAACCTCGGGGGGGGTGAAGGCTACACCTTC.

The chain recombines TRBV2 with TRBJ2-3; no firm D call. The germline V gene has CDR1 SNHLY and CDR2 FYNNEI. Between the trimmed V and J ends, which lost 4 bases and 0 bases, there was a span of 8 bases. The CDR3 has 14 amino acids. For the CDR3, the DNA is TGTGCCAGCAGTGGGAGTCTTAGCACAGATACGCAGTATTTT. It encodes CASSGSLSTDTQYF.

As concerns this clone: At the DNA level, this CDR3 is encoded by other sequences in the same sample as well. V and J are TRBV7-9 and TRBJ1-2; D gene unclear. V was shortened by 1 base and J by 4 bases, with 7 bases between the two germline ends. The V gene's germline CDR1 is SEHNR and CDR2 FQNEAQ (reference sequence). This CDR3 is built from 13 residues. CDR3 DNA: TGTGCCAGCAGCTTAGTGGGCAGCTATGGCTACACCTTC. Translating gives CASSLVGSYGYTF. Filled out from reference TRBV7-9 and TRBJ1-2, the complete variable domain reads DTGVSQNPRHKITKRGQNVTFRCDPISEHNRLYWYRQTLGQGPEFLTYFQNEAQLEKSRLLSDRFSAERPKGSFSTLEIQRTEQGDSAMYLCASSLVGSYGYTFGSGTRLTVV.

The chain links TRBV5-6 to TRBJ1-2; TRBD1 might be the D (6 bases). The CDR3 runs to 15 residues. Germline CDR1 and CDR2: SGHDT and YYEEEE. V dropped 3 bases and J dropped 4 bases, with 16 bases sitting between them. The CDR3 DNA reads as TGTGCCAGCAGCTCGTGGACAGTGGGTACCTATGGCTACACCTTC. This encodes CASSSWTVGTYGYTF. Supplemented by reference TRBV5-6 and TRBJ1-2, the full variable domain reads DAGVTQSPTHLIKTRGQQVTLRCSPKSGHDTVSWYQQALGQGPQFIFQYYEEEERQRGNFPDRFSGHQFPNYSSELNVNALLLGDSALYLCASSSWTVGTYGYTFGSGTRLTVV.

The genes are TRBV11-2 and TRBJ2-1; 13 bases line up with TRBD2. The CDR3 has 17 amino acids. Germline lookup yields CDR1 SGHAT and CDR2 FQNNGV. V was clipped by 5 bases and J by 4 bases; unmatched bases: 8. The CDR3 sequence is CASSTGLAGIIYNEQFF. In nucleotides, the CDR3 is TGTGCCAGCAGCACGGGACTAGCGGGAATTATTTACAATGAGCAGTTCTTC.

The CDR3 sequence: CASRLARFGVSTSNTGELFF. The CDR3 nucleotides are TGTGCAAGTCGCTTAGCGAGGTTTGGAGTCTCCACATCGAACACCGGGGAGCTGTTTTTT. The chain uses TRBV12-2 and TRBJ2-2; the table's D call, TRBD2, was not checked against the DNA. TRBV12-2 is a known pseudogene. The CDR3 has 20 residues.

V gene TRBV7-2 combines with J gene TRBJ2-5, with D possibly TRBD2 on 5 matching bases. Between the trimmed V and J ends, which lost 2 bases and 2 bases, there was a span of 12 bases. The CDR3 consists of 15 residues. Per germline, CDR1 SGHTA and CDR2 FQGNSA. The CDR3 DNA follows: TGTGCCAGCAGCTTAAGGTCGGGAATACAAGAGACCCAGTACTTC. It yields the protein CASSLRSGIQETQYF. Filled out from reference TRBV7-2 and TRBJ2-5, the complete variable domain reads GAGVSQSPSNKVTEKGKDVELRCDPISGHTALYWYRQSLGQGLEFLIYFQGNSAPDKSGLPSDRFSAERTGGSVSTLTIQRTQQEDSAVYLCASSLRSGIQETQYFGPGTRLLVL.

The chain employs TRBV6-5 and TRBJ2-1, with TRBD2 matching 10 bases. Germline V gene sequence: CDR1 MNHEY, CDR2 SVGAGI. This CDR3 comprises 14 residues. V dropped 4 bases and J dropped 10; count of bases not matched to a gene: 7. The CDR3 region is CASSFSGRIWEQFF. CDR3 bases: TGTGCCAGCAGTTTTAGCGGGAGGATTTGGGAGCAGTTCTTC.

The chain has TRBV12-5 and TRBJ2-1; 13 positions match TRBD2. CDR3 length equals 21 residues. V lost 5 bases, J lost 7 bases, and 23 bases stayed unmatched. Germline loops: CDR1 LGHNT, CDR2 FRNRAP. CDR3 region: CASGPPIRGLAGARPWNEQFF. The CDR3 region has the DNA TGTGCTAGTGGTCCACCGATCCGAGGACTAGCGGGAGCGAGACCTTGGAATGAGCAGTTCTTC.